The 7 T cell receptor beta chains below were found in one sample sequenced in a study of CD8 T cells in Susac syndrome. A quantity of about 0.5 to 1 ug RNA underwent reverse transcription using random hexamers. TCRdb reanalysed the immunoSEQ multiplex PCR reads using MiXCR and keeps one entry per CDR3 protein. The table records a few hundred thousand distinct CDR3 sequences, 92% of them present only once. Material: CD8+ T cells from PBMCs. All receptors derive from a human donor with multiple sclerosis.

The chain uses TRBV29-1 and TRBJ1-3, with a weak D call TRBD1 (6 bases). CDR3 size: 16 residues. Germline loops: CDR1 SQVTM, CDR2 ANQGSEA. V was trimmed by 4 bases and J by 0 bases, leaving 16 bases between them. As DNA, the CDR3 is TGCAGCGTTGCGGCTAGGGGGGAATTCTCTGGAAACACCATATATTTT. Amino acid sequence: CSVAARGEFSGNTIYF.

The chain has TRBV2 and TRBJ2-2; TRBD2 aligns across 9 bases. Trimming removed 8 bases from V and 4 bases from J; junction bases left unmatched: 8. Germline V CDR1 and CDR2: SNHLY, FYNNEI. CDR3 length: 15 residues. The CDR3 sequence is CASLLAGGGTGELFF. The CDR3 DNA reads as TGTGCCAGCTTACTAGCGGGTGGGGGCACCGGGGAGCTGTTTTTT.

For the CDR3, the DNA is TGTGCCAGCAGCCAATTTGGCTACGGGAGGGACACAGATACGCAGTATTTT. Protein product: CASSQFGYGRDTDTQYF. This sequence joins TRBV14 and TRBJ2-3; the match to TRBD2 covers 8 bases. The CDR3 totals 17 residues. CDR1 and CDR2 from the germline V gene are SGHDN and FVKESK. J was trimmed by 2 bases and V by 2 bases; bases with no gene match: 9. Full variable domain (missing parts from reference TRBV14 and TRBJ2-3): EAGVTQFPSHSVIEKGQTVTLRCDPISGHDNLYWYRRVMGKEIKFLLHFVKESKQDESGMPNNRFLAERTGGTYSTLKVQPAELEDSGVYFCASSQFGYGRDTDTQYFGPGTRLTVL.

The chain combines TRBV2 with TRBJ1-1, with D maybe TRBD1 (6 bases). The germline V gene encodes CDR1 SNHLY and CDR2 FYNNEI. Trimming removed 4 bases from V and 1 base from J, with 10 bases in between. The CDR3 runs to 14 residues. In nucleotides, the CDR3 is TGTGCCAGCAGTGGAAACAGGGCGAACACTGAAGCTTTCTTT. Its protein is CASSGNRANTEAFF.

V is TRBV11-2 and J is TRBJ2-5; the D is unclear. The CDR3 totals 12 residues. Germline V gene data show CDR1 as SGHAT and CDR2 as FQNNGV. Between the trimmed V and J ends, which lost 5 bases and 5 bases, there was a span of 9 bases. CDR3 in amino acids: CASSPEAETQYF. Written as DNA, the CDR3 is TGTGCCAGCAGCCCCGAGGCGGAGACCCAGTACTTC.

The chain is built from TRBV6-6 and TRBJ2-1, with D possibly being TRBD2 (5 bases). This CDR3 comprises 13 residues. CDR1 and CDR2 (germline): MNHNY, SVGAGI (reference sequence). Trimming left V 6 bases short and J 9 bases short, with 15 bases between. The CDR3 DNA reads TGTGCCAGCAGCCTCGACCCTGCGGGTGAGCAGTTCTTC. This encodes CASSLDPAGEQFF.

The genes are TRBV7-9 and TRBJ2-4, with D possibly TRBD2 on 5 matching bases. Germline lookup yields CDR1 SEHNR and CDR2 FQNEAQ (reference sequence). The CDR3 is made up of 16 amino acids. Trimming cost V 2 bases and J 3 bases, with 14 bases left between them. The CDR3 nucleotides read TGTGCCAGCAGCTTAAAAACCATGGAGGACAAAAACATTCAGTACTTC. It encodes CASSLKTMEDKNIQYF.